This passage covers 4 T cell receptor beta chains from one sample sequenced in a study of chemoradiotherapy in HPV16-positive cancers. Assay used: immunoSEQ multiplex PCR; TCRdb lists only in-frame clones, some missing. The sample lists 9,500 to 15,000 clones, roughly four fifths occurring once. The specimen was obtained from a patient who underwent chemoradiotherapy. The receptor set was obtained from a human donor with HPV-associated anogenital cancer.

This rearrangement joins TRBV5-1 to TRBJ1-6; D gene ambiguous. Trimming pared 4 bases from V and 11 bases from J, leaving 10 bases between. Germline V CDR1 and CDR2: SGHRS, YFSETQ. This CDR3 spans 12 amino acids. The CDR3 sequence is CASSTDGTPLHF. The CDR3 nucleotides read TGCGCCAGCAGCACAGATGGGACACCCCTCCACTTT.

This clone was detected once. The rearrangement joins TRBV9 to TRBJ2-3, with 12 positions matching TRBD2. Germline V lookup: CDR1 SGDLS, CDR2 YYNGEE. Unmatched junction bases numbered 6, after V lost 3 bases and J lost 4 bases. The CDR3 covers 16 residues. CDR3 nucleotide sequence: TGTGCCAGCAGCGAAAGACTAGCGGGAGCCCCAGATACGCAGTATTTT. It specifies CASSERLAGAPDTQYF.

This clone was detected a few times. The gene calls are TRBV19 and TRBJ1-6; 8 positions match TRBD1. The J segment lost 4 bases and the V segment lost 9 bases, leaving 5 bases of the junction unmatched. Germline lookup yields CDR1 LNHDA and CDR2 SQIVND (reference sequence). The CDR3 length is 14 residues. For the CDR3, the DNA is TGTGCCAGCAGAACAGGGGGTTATAATTCACCCCTCCACTTT. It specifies CASRTGGYNSPLHF.

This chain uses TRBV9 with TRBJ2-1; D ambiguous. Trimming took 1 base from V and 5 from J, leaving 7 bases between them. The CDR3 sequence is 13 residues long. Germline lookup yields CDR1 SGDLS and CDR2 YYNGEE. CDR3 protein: CASSVSFHNEQFF. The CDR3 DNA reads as TGTGCCAGCAGCGTAAGTTTCCACAATGAGCAGTTCTTC.